Reported below is one TCR beta chain. Profiling relied on immunoSEQ multiplex PCR, and the TCRdb table lists in-frame clones only, not all of them. The data contain approximately 90,000 clones, about 86% of them singletons. The sample comes from a study of identifying expanded T cells in peripheral blood. In germline, CDR1 is SGHTS, CDR2 YDEGEE. The CDR3 runs 14 residues. V lost 4 bases and J lost 9, with 14 bases in between. This clonotype was sampled from a person aged 18 to 70 in good health. The sample taken for sequencing was blood. The V and J genes are TRBV5-8 and TRBJ1-6; perhaps TRBD1 as D (5 bases). The chain's CDR3 is CASSGRGSGSPLHF. CDR3 nucleotides: TGTGCCAGCAGCGGCCGGGGGTCGGGTTCACCCCTCCACTTT. Variable domain in full (rest from reference TRBV5-8 and TRBJ1-6): EAGVTQSPTHLIKTRGQQATLRCSPISGHTSVYWYQQALGLGLQFLLWYDEGEERNRGNFPPRFSGRQFPNYSSELNVNALELEDSALYLCASSGRGSGSPLHFGNGTRLTVT.